This T cell receptor beta chain stems from a study of neurological immune-mediated disorders. The method for making cDNA was 5'RACE, and it used 10-nucleotide random UMIs. TCRdb reprocessed the 5' RACE reads with MiXCR, giving one entry per CDR3 protein. The sample contains under 50,000 distinct CDR3 sequences, around a tenth of which appear only once. The CDR3 is 14 amino acids. Germline CDR1 and CDR2: SGHRS and YFSETQ. The ends were cut back, 0 bases at V and 2 bases at J, with 9 bases in the middle. Ten or more counts support this clonotype. This TCR came from a woman younger than 45 with HTLV-1-associated myelopathy (HAM/TSP). V usage is TRBV5-1 and J usage is TRBJ2-7, with a weak D call TRBD1 (5 bases). Sequencing was done on a sample of CD4+ T cells from blood. The CDR3 nucleotides are TGCGCCAGCAGCTTGGAACCAGGGCCCTACGAGCAGTACTTC. Protein sequence: CASSLEPGPYEQYF.